These T cell receptor beta chains were read from a single sample in a study of blood T cell repertoires in COVID-19. TCRdb's table, derived via immunoSEQ multiplex PCR, lists solely in-frame clones and lacks some. The profile covers 250,000 to 350,000 clones, with roughly 89% appearing a single time and less than 3% taken by the ten largest. The specimen sequenced was peripheral blood. These receptors were obtained from a woman in her twenties or thirties with active or convalescent COVID-19. Both conserved end residues are part of each CDR3. A D gene is named only where the DNA matches it firmly. Size is omitted from some rows. Given values are once, few, many or a class for expanded clones.

CDR3: CASSEVEGSGNTIYF
DNA: TGTGCCAGCAGTGAAGTTGAGGGTTCTGGAAACACCATATATTTT
D: NA
size: NA
V: TRBV25-1
J: TRBJ1-3

CDR3: CASSSGTGLTYEQYF
DNA: TGTGCCAGCAGTTCCGGGACAGGCCTCACCTACGAGCAGTACTTC
D: TRBD1
size: NA
V: TRBV6-2/TRBV6-3
J: TRBJ2-7

CDR3: CASSLEGAGADTQYF
DNA: TGTGCCAGCAGTCTCGAGGGGGCGGGCGCAGATACGCAGTATTTT
D: TRBD1
size: NA
V: TRBV6-4
J: TRBJ2-3

CDR3: CASSPGTGVEKLFF
DNA: TGTGCCAGCTCACCCGGGACAGGAGTTGAAAAACTGTTTTTT
D: TRBD1
size: NA
V: TRBV18
J: TRBJ1-4

CDR3: CASSAGQNYGYTF
DNA: TGTGCCAGCAGCGCGGGACAGAACTATGGCTACACCTTC
D: TRBD1
size: NA
V: TRBV7-2
J: TRBJ1-2

CDR3: CASRRPSGANVLTF
DNA: TGCGCCAGCAGGCGTCCCTCTGGGGCCAACGTCCTGACTTTC
D: NA
size: once
V: TRBV5-1
J: TRBJ2-6

CDR3: CASSGQGYYEQYF
DNA: TGTGCCAGCTCGGGACAGGGATACTACGAGCAGTACTTC
D: TRBD1
size: NA
V: TRBV27
J: TRBJ2-7

CDR3: CASSSGTAYGYTF
DNA: TGTGCCAGCAGCTCGGGGACAGCCTATGGCTACACCTTC
D: TRBD1
size: NA
V: TRBV7-2
J: TRBJ1-2

CDR3: CASSPLGVSYEQYF
DNA: TGTGCCAGCAGCCCTCTAGGGGTCTCCTACGAGCAGTACTTC
D: NA
size: NA
V: TRBV28
J: TRBJ2-7

CDR3: CATTGTLNTEAFF
DNA: TGTGCCACAACCGGGACACTGAACACTGAAGCTTTCTTT
D: NA
size: NA
V: TRBV5-4
J: TRBJ1-1

CDR3: CASSYLQGNYGYTF
DNA: TGTGCCAGCAGTTACTTACAGGGGAACTATGGCTACACCTTC
D: TRBD1
size: NA
V: TRBV6-2/TRBV6-3
J: TRBJ1-2

CDR3: CASSENTGPTEAFF
DNA: TGTGCCAGCAGTGAAAATACAGGTCCCACTGAAGCTTTCTTT
D: NA
size: NA
V: TRBV6-1
J: TRBJ1-1

CDR3: CASSQTREVAYTF
DNA: TGTGCCAGCAGCCAGACACGGGAAGTTGCCTACACCTTC
D: NA
size: few
V: TRBV3-1/TRBV3-2
J: TRBJ1-2

CDR3: CASSFGGSGANVLTF
DNA: TGTGCCAGCAGCTTCGGGGGCTCTGGGGCCAACGTCCTGACTTTC
D: NA
size: NA
V: TRBV5-4
J: TRBJ2-6

CDR3: CATSRAQGNTEAFF
DNA: TGTGCCACCAGCAGAGCACAGGGGAACACTGAAGCTTTCTTT
D: NA
size: NA
V: TRBV15
J: TRBJ1-1

CDR3: CASRRTVQETQYF
DNA: TGTGCCAGTAGACGGACAGTACAAGAGACCCAGTACTTC
D: NA
size: NA
V: TRBV19
J: TRBJ2-5

CDR3: CASSLTGSTDTQYF
DNA: TGTGCCAGCAGTCTGACAGGTAGCACAGATACGCAGTATTTT
D: NA
size: NA
V: TRBV5-6
J: TRBJ2-3

CDR3: CASSYSSGKVGGYTF
DNA: TGTGCCAGCAGTTACTCGTCAGGGAAGGTTGGGGGCTACACCTTC
D: NA
size: few
V: TRBV6-5
J: TRBJ1-2

CDR3: CASRETGETEAFF
DNA: TGTGCCAGTAGGGAGACAGGGGAGACTGAAGCTTTCTTT
D: TRBD1
size: once
V: TRBV19
J: TRBJ1-1

CDR3: CASSLDLSGANVLTF
DNA: TGTGCCAGCAGCTTAGATCTCTCCGGGGCCAACGTCCTGACTTTC
D: NA
size: NA
V: TRBV7-2
J: TRBJ2-6

CDR3: CASSLAGNNEQFF
DNA: TGTGCCAGCAGCTTGGCGGGAAACAATGAGCAGTTCTTC
D: NA
size: NA
V: TRBV5-4
J: TRBJ2-1

CDR3: CASSQGAINTIYF
DNA: TGTGCCAGCAGTCAGGGGGCGATAAACACCATATATTTT
D: TRBD1
size: NA
V: TRBV3-1/TRBV3-2
J: TRBJ1-3

CDR3: CASIEGYEQYF
DNA: TGTGCCAGCATCGAGGGCTACGAGCAGTACTTC
D: NA
size: NA
V: TRBV2
J: TRBJ2-7

CDR3: CASRGTGYYTGELFF
DNA: TGTGCCAGCAGGGGGACAGGGTATTACACCGGGGAGCTGTTTTTT
D: TRBD1
size: NA
V: TRBV27
J: TRBJ2-2

CDR3: CASSSPAATGGTQYF
DNA: TGTGCCAGCAGCTCCCCGGCGGCTACCGGGGGGACCCAGTACTTC
D: NA
size: NA
V: TRBV11-2
J: TRBJ2-5

CDR3: CASSGTSYTGELFF
DNA: TGTGCCAGCTCCGGGACTTCTTACACCGGGGAGCTGTTTTTT
D: NA
size: NA
V: TRBV19
J: TRBJ2-2

CDR3: CASSDHAETQYF
DNA: TGTGCCAGCAGTGATCACGCGGAGACCCAGTACTTC
D: NA
size: NA
V: TRBV2
J: TRBJ2-5